This passage covers 28 T cell receptor beta chains from one sample sequenced in a study of T cell clonality in common variable immunodeficiency. The method was immunoSEQ multiplex PCR; TCRdb's version includes in-frame clones alone and lacks a portion of them. Captured here are roughly 50,000 clones, none seen once; the top ten comprise around 3.2%. Sequenced sample: peripheral blood mononuclear cells. The receptors were sampled from a person between 18 and 75 years old in good health.

For this clone: The read gets to within 3 residues of the CDR3 end, and the germline J gene fills in the rest. The chain combines TRBV2 with TRBJ1-6; 8 positions agree with TRBD1. After removal of 5 bases from V and 8 bases from J, the junction contained 5 bases not matched to a gene. The CDR3 extends over 14 amino acids. Per the germline V gene, CDR1 is SNHLY and CDR2 is FYNNEI. Incomplete CDR3 DNA: TGTGCCAGCAGTCCCGGGACAGGCTATTCACCC. Amino acid sequence: CASSPGTGYSP. The complete CDR3 reads CASSPGTGYSPLHF.

This clone was detected a few times. Read sequence stops 3 residues before the CDR3 end, and the germline J gene provides the missing end. This chain uses TRBV13 with TRBJ2-7; 11 positions match TRBD2. The CDR3 runs to 14 residues. Unmatched junction bases numbered 7, after V lost 6 bases and J lost 6 bases. Germline loops: CDR1 PRHDT, CDR2 FYEKMQ (reference sequence). The CDR3: CASRDSGRAVEQYF. CDR3 DNA, as far as it was read: TGTGCCAGCAGAGATAGCGGGAGGGCCGTCGAG.

The table lists this clone with many counts. The DNA ends 3 residues before the CDR3 does, and the rest of the CDR3 is filled in from the germline J gene. This chain uses TRBV5-1 with TRBJ1-1; D not resolved. Per germline, CDR1 SGHRS and CDR2 YFSETQ. Trimming pared 0 bases from V and 4 bases from J, leaving 10 bases between. The CDR3 is 14 residues long. The CDR3 sequence is CASSLDRWSTEAFF. The part of the CDR3 DNA that was read is TGCGCCAGCAGCTTGGATCGGTGGTCCACTGAA.

This clone was seen at least ten times. The read falls 3 residues short of the CDR3 end, and the missing part is taken from the germline J gene. This chain joins TRBV18 and TRBJ1-5; possibly TRBD1 for D (5 bases). V was trimmed by 1 base and J by 5 bases, leaving 9 bases between them. The CDR3 extends over 14 amino acids. Germline CDR1 reads KGHSH; CDR2 reads LQKENI. The CDR3 bases that were read are TGTGCCAGCTCACCACAGGGGTCGGATCAGCCC. This encodes CASSPQGSDQP. The complete CDR3 reads CASSPQGSDQPQHF.

This clone was seen ten or more times. The read ends 3 residues before the CDR3 terminus; that terminus is restored from the germline J gene. This chain connects TRBV20-1 to TRBJ2-5; D gene unclear. Trimming left V 6 bases short and J 1 base short, with 18 bases between. Germline lookup yields CDR1 DFQATT and CDR2 SNEGSKA (reference sequence). CDR3 length: 15 residues. The CDR3 loop reads CSAHPTTGLQETQYF. The DNA read from the CDR3 is TGCAGTGCCCATCCAACCACTGGTCTCCAAGAGACC.

In this sample, this clone turned up many times. The CDR3 is cut off 3 residues early in the read; its end comes from the germline J gene. The rearrangement joins TRBV18 to TRBJ2-5, with 8 nucleotides matching TRBD1. This CDR3 region has 14 residues. Germline-derived CDR1 and CDR2 are KGHSH and LQKENI. V dropped 3 bases and J dropped 5; count of bases not matched to a gene: 5. The covered CDR3 bases are TGTGCCAGCTCACCTCAGGGGGCGGCGGAGACC. Its protein product is CASSPQGAAET. The whole CDR3 region reads CASSPQGAAETQYF.

This clone showed up many times. Coverage ceases 3 residues before the CDR3 finishes, and the germline J gene fills in the end. The chain couples TRBV5-1 to TRBJ2-1, with TRBD2 matching 9 bases. Trimming cost V 4 bases and J 9 bases; bases outside gene matches: 14. Germline V CDR1 and CDR2: SGHRS, YFSETQ. The CDR3 runs 16 residues. CDR3: CASSQSLAGMSGEQFF. The part of the CDR3 DNA that was read is TGCGCCAGCAGCCAGTCCCTAGCGGGAATGTCGGGTGAG.

This clone was found a few times. The read finishes 3 residues shy of the CDR3 end, and the germline J gene is used to complete it. This chain connects TRBV18 to TRBJ2-2; D may be TRBD1 (5 bases). Germline CDR1 KGHSH, CDR2 LQKENI. This CDR3 region has 18 residues. The CDR3 region is CASSPRQPLSSTNEKLFF. The CDR3 DNA, read in part, is TGTGCCAGCTCCCCGAGACAGCCTTTATCTTCAACTAATGAAAAG.

This clone was observed many times. Coverage ceases 3 residues before the CDR3 finishes, and the germline J gene fills in the end. This chain uses TRBV6-2 or TRBV6-3 with TRBJ1-2, with a tentative D call TRBD1 (6 bases). Germline V gene sequence: CDR1 MNHEY, CDR2 SVGEGT. The V and J ends lost 5 bases and 3 bases respectively, with 10 bases between them. The CDR3 runs 13 residues. Partial CDR3 DNA: TGTGCCAGCAGTAAACAGGGAGACTATGGC. Translated, it gives CASSKQGDYG. The whole CDR3 protein is CASSKQGDYGYTF.

This clone was picked up many times. The read comes to an end 3 residues before the CDR3 does, leaving the germline J gene to fill in the end. This rearrangement joins TRBV18 to TRBJ2-7, with TRBD1 as a possible D gene (6 bases). CDR3 length: 16 residues. From germline, CDR1 is KGHSH and CDR2 LQKENI. The V end lost 6 bases, the J end lost 2 bases, and 20 bases lay between the germline ends. CDR3 DNA, as far as it was read: TGTGCCAGCTCGAGATTTGGGACATCTTTGACCTACGAG. It specifies CASSRFGTSLTYE. From start to end, the CDR3 is CASSRFGTSLTYEQYF.

Regarding this clone: The read ends 3 residues shy of where the CDR3 ends; the end is completed using the germline J gene. The sample contains more than one DNA sequence encoding this CDR3. The genes are TRBV7-9 and TRBJ1-3; D uncertain. The CDR3 runs to 15 residues. V lost 7 bases, J lost 0 bases, and 13 bases lay in between. In germline, CDR1 is SEHNR, CDR2 FQNEAQ (reference sequence). The sequenced CDR3 bases are TGTGCCAGCACCCCAGCGGCAGTCTCTGGAAACACC. Translation gives CASTPAAVSGNT. The entire CDR3 is CASTPAAVSGNTIYF.

This clone appeared many times. Coverage ceases 3 residues before the CDR3 finishes, and the germline J gene fills in the end. This chain connects TRBV7-9 to TRBJ2-7, with TRBD2 matching 10 bases. The CDR3 has 15 residues. V shed 1 base, J shed 4 bases, and the junction held 4 bases outside the gene matches. Germline V gene sequence: CDR1 SEHNR, CDR2 FQNEAQ (reference sequence). The part of the CDR3 DNA that was read is TGTGCCAGCAGCTTAGATCTAGCGGGGGAATACGAG. Translating it yields CASSLDLAGEYE. The CDR3 reads in full as CASSLDLAGEYEQYF.

In this sample, this clone turned up many times. The read ends 3 residues shy of where the CDR3 ends; the end is completed using the germline J gene. The chain is built from TRBV29-1 and TRBJ1-2; D perhaps matches TRBD1 (6 bases). The V and J ends lost 3 bases and 5 bases respectively, with 16 bases between them. Germline values: CDR1 SQVTM, CDR2 ANQGSEA. The CDR3 totals 14 residues. CDR3 bases read: TGCAGCGTTGAGGGGGGGCCGGGGTTGTATGGC. This gives the protein CSVEGGPGLYG. The full CDR3 protein is CSVEGGPGLYGYTF.

In this sample, this clone turned up many times. The read ends 3 residues shy of where the CDR3 ends; the end is completed using the germline J gene. The V and J genes are TRBV30 and TRBJ2-5; 8 positions match TRBD2. CDR3 size: 13 residues. Germline V CDR1 and CDR2: GTSNPN, SVGIG (reference sequence). V dropped 3 bases and J dropped 2; count of bases not matched to a gene: 2. This chain's CDR3 is CAWRGLGQETQYF. The covered CDR3 bases are TGTGCCTGGAGGGGACTAGGTCAAGAGACC. The full variable domain, rest sourced from reference TRBV30 and TRBJ2-5, is SQTIHQWPATLVQPVGSPLSLECTVEGTSNPNLYWYRQAAGRGLQLLFYSVGIGQISSEVPQNLSASRPQDRQFILSSKKLLLSDSGFYLCAWRGLGQETQYFGPGTRLLVL.

About this clone: The read halts 3 residues ahead of the CDR3 end, with the missing end drawn from the germline J gene. J is TRBJ1-6 and V is TRBV7-3, with TRBD1 as a possible D gene (6 bases). The CDR3 has 15 amino acids. From germline, CDR1 is SGHTA and CDR2 FQGTGA. The V and J ends lost 4 bases and 2 bases respectively, with 9 bases between them. CDR3 DNA, as far as it was read: TGTGCCAGCAGCTCGACAGGCACCTATAATTCACCC. It encodes CASSSTGTYNSP. The whole CDR3 sequence is CASSSTGTYNSPLHF.

Of note for this clone: Read data end 3 residues before the CDR3 end; the end is taken from the germline J gene. This chain joins TRBV20-1 and TRBJ2-7; D might be TRBD1 (5 bases). The CDR3 has 15 residues. Germline CDR1 is DFQATT and CDR2 is SNEGSKA (reference sequence). V lost 0 bases and J lost 0, with 12 bases in between. CDR3 residues: CSARDPQVSSYEQYF. The sequenced CDR3 bases are TGCAGTGCTAGAGATCCACAGGTGAGCTCCTACGAG.

This clone has at least ten counts. The read ends 3 residues before the CDR3 terminus; that terminus is restored from the germline J gene. The chain couples TRBV4-1 to TRBJ2-2, with D unresolved. The germline V gene has CDR1 MGHRA and CDR2 YSYEKL. This CDR3 has 12 residues. Trimming shortened V by 2 bases and J by 9 bases, and 7 bases separated the two germline ends. CDR3 bases read: TGCGCCAGCAGCCAAAGCACTCGGGAG. Its protein product is CASSQSTRE. The CDR3 reads in full as CASSQSTRELFF.

This clone was seen many times. The CDR3 extends 3 residues past the end of the read, so its final part is completed from the germline J gene. The genes are TRBV20-1 and TRBJ2-4; the match to TRBD2 covers 8 bases. The germline CDR1 and CDR2 sequences are DFQATT and SNEGSKA (reference sequence). The CDR3 sequence is 15 residues long. V shed 2 bases and J 0 bases; nucleotides not matched to a gene: 3. The part of the CDR3 DNA that was read is TGCAGTGCTAGACCAGCGGGAGTAGCCAAAAACATT. Its translation: CSARPAGVAKNI. The CDR3 reads in full as CSARPAGVAKNIQYF.

Note on this clone: The CDR3 end is not reached by the read, which stops 3 residues before it; the germline J gene fills it in. The rearrangement joins TRBV7-6 to TRBJ2-2; 10 nucleotides align to TRBD2. This CDR3 spans 16 amino acids. The V gene's germline CDR1 is SGHVS and CDR2 FNYEAQ. The J segment lost 7 bases and the V segment lost 4 bases, leaving 9 bases of the junction unmatched. The CDR3 DNA, read in part, is TGTGCCAGCAGCTCGTTACCGGGACTAGCGAGCGGGGAG. This translates into CASSSLPGLASGE. The whole CDR3 sequence reads CASSSLPGLASGELFF.

This clone was detected many times. The CDR3 end is not reached by the read, which stops 3 residues before it; the germline J gene fills it in. This chain links TRBV20-1 with TRBJ1-5; 9 nucleotides align to TRBD1. Germline V lookup: CDR1 DFQATT, CDR2 SNEGSKA (reference sequence). The V gene end was trimmed by 6 bases and the J gene end by 3 bases; junction bases not matched to a gene: 9. This CDR3 comprises 15 residues. CDR3 in amino acids: CSAKPGTGINQPQHF. The covered CDR3 bases are TGCAGTGCAAAACCTGGGACAGGGATCAATCAGCCC.

This clone came up many times. The read terminates 3 residues ahead of where the CDR3 ends, so the germline J gene completes it. The rearrangement uses TRBV6-1 and TRBJ2-2, with D possibly being TRBD2 (5 bases). The ends were cut back, 4 bases at V and 6 bases at J, with 9 bases in the middle. CDR1 is MNHNS, CDR2 SASEGT, per germline. The CDR3 has 13 amino acids. The CDR3 loop reads CASSAGLAGELFF. Incomplete CDR3 DNA: TGTGCCAGCAGTGCGGGGTTAGCCGGGGAG.

The table lists this clone with many counts. The read ends 3 residues early relative to the CDR3; the germline J gene fills the gap. This rearrangement joins TRBV5-6 to TRBJ2-1; 7 bases agree with TRBD1. Germline lookup yields CDR1 SGHDT and CDR2 YYEEEE. This CDR3 is built from 11 residues. Losses at the gene ends were 3 bases for V and 9 bases for J; bases not matched to a gene: 0. The CDR3 sequence: CASSSGGEQFF. The covered CDR3 bases are TGTGCCAGCAGCTCAGGGGGTGAG.

This clone has a count of ten or more. The CDR3 end falls 3 residues outside the read, so it is completed with the germline J gene. The genes are TRBV5-1 and TRBJ2-3, with TRBD1 matching over 7 bases. In germline, CDR1 is SGHRS, CDR2 YFSETQ. CDR3 length equals 16 residues. Trimming took 4 bases from V and 5 from J; bases not matched to a gene: 13. The sequenced part of the CDR3 DNA is TGCGCCAGCAGCAAAGAGGGACAGTTCCTCGGAGATACG. The encoded protein is CASSKEGQFLGDT. The CDR3 in its entirety is CASSKEGQFLGDTQYF.

The sample holds many counts of this clone. From the germline J gene comes the end of the CDR3, since the read stops 3 residues before it. The chain carries TRBV7-2 and TRBJ1-2; D is possibly TRBD1 (5 bases). Germline CDR1 reads SGHTA; CDR2 reads FQGNSA. The CDR3 sequence is 14 residues long. V shed 1 base and J shed 4 bases, with 10 bases lying between them. The CDR3 protein is CASSLDRGTYGYTF. The part of the CDR3 DNA that was read is TGTGCCAGCAGCTTAGATCGGGGGACCTATGGC.

Turning to this clone: A much larger clone lies a single base off, so this may be a read error. Coverage ceases 3 residues before the CDR3 finishes, and the germline J gene fills in the end. This chain connects TRBV6-2 or TRBV6-3 to TRBJ1-1; the D gene is possibly TRBD1 (5 bases). Per germline, CDR1 MNHEY and CDR2 SVGEGT. The CDR3 has 14 residues. CDR3 bases read: TGTGCCAACAGTTACGGGGGGGTTGACGCTGAA. Translating it yields CANSYGGVDAE. The whole CDR3 is CANSYGGVDAEAFF.

This clone was counted at least ten times. Read sequence stops 3 residues before the CDR3 end, and the germline J gene provides the missing end. The chain couples TRBV30 to TRBJ2-7; D ambiguous. The CDR3 extends over 13 amino acids. The V gene lost 2 bases and the J gene lost 1 base, with 9 bases spanning the gap. The germline V gene encodes CDR1 GTSNPN and CDR2 SVGIG (reference sequence). CDR3 amino acids: CAWSFDMSYEQYF. The sequenced part of the CDR3 DNA is TGTGCCTGGAGTTTCGACATGTCCTACGAG.

In this sample, this clone turned up many times. Read data end 3 residues before the CDR3 end; the end is taken from the germline J gene. The rearrangement links TRBV20-1 to TRBJ1-1, with D possibly TRBD1 on 5 matching bases. With 3 bases removed from V and 2 bases from J, the gap between germline ends came to 10 bases. The CDR3 length is 13 residues. Germline CDR1 DFQATT, CDR2 SNEGSKA (reference sequence). CDR3 loop: CSASRTINTEAFF. CDR3 DNA, as far as it was read: TGCAGTGCTAGCAGGACAATAAACACTGAA.

This clone was counted ten times or more. The DNA ends 3 residues before the CDR3 does, and the rest of the CDR3 is filled in from the germline J gene. This chain joins TRBV7-2 and TRBJ2-1; TRBD2 aligns across 9 bases. Germline V gene data show CDR1 as SGHTA and CDR2 as FQGNSA. The V and J ends lost 5 bases and 6 bases, in that order; junction bases with no gene match: 5. This CDR3 is 14 amino acids long. The chain's CDR3 is CASSNSGRVNEQFF. CDR3 DNA, as far as it was read: TGTGCCAGCAGCAATAGCGGGAGAGTCAATGAG. Combining the CDR3 with reference TRBV7-2 and TRBJ2-1 gives the whole variable domain GAGVSQSPSNKVTEKGKDVELRCDPISGHTALYWYRQSLGQGLEFLIYFQGNSAPDKSGLPSDRFSAERTGGSVSTLTIQRTQQEDSAVYLCASSNSGRVNEQFFGPGTRLTVL.